Listed below are T cell receptor beta chains from one sample, sequenced in a study of shared clonotypes between healthy human individuals. Libraries were prepared by immunoSEQ multiplex PCR; TCRdb keeps only in-frame clonotypes and omits some of them. Of hundreds of thousands of clones listed, 92% were seen once; the top ten hold nearly 25%. The specimen was naive CD8+ T cells sorted from blood. All receptors derive from a man aged 25 to 40 in good health. CDR3s include the opening cysteine and the closing phenylalanine or tryptophan. The D gene is left open where the match is weak. A row's size may be missing; if present it is once, few, many or a size class.

D gene,V gene,clone size,J gene,CDR3 DNA,CDR3 protein
NA,TRBV15,NA,TRBJ2-3,TGTGCCACCAGCGAAAGGAGCCCTTATTTGGGGGACCGCACAGATACGCAGTATTTT,CATSERSPYLGDRTDTQYF
NA,TRBV11-2,NA,TRBJ2-3,TGTGCCAGCAGCTTAGATCTACACAACACAGATACGCAGTATTTT,CASSLDLHNTDTQYF
TRBD1,TRBV15,NA,TRBJ1-4,TGTGCCACCAGCAAACCTCCGGGACAGACGTCAACTAATGAAAAACTGTTTTTT,CATSKPPGQTSTNEKLFF
NA,TRBV27,NA,TRBJ2-7,TGTGCCAGCAGTTTATTTATCGAAGCGGGCTACGAGCAGTACTTC,CASSLFIEAGYEQYF
NA,TRBV18,NA,TRBJ1-2,TGTGCCAGCTCACCCTCAGGACAGACACCCTACTATGGCTACACCTTC,CASSPSGQTPYYGYTF
TRBD1,TRBV27,NA,TRBJ2-7,TGTGCCAGCAGTTTATTTGGGACAGGGGCTTCCGAGCAGTACTTC,CASSLFGTGASEQYF
TRBD1,TRBV30,NA,TRBJ2-7,TGTGCCTGGAGTGGGGGACAGGGTTTCAACGAGCAGTACTTC,CAWSGGQGFNEQYF
TRBD2,TRBV9,NA,TRBJ2-1,TGTGCCAGCAGCCGGAGCGGGAGTACTGTCAATGAGCAGTTCTTC,CASSRSGSTVNEQFF
NA,TRBV25-1,NA,TRBJ2-6,TGTGCCAGCAGTGATTTTTTAGGGAACGTCCTGACTTTC,CASSDFLGNVLTF
TRBD2,TRBV6-6,NA,TRBJ2-1,TGTGCCAGCAGTTGGCGTCCTAGCGGGGGTTACAATGAGCAGTTCTTC,CASSWRPSGGYNEQFF
NA,TRBV2,few,TRBJ1-2,TGTGCCAGCAGCGGACAGATCTATGGCTACACCTTC,CASSGQIYGYTF
NA,TRBV19,NA,TRBJ1-2,TGTGCCAGTAGTATCCGGAGCGCTAACTATGGCTACACCTTC,CASSIRSANYGYTF
NA,TRBV19,NA,TRBJ2-2,TGTGCCAGTAGGCTACCGGGACCTACCGGGGAGCTGTTTTTT,CASRLPGPTGELFF
NA,TRBV5-6,NA,TRBJ1-5,TGTGCCAGCAGCTTGCAAGGGGCAGGCAATCAGCCCCAGCATTTT,CASSLQGAGNQPQHF
TRBD1,TRBV6-1,NA,TRBJ2-5,TGTGCCAGCAGTGAAACAGACAGGGTTGGGGAGACCCAGTACTTC,CASSETDRVGETQYF
NA,TRBV7-8,NA,TRBJ1-4,TGTGCCAGCAGCTTAACACCAGCAACTAATGAAAAACTGTTTTTT,CASSLTPATNEKLFF
NA,TRBV7-9,NA,TRBJ2-7,TGTGCCAGCAGCCCGCTACTTGGGCCAGAGCAGTACTTC,CASSPLLGPEQYF
TRBD2,TRBV5-1,once,TRBJ2-3,TGCGCCAGCAGCTTGGTTAGCGGCGGGAGGGGAGATACGCAGTATTTT,CASSLVSGGRGDTQYF
NA,TRBV6-1,NA,TRBJ2-7,TGTGCCAGCAGCCTCTACGAGCAGTACTTC,CASSLYEQYF
NA,TRBV13,NA,TRBJ2-7,TGTGCCAGCAGCGGGAAGGGTAACGAGCAGTACTTC,CASSGKGNEQYF
NA,TRBV5-5,NA,TRBJ1-2,TGTGCCAGCAGCGCGGAGGGACTGGAGAACTATGGCTACACCTTC,CASSAEGLENYGYTF
TRBD1,TRBV6-1,NA,TRBJ1-4,TGTGCCAGCACCAGCGGGACAGTAAGGAATGAAAAACTGTTTTTT,CASTSGTVRNEKLFF
NA,TRBV5-1,NA,TRBJ2-7,TGCGCCAGCAGCTTGGGGCCGGACTCCAGCTACGAGCAGTACTTC,CASSLGPDSSYEQYF
NA,TRBV5-1,NA,TRBJ1-1,TGCGCCAGCAGCCCCAGACAGGTAACGAACACTGAAGCTTTCTTT,CASSPRQVTNTEAFF
NA,TRBV28,NA,TRBJ2-7,TGTGCCAGCAGTTCCCCGGGACACAACTCCTACGAGCAGTACTTC,CASSSPGHNSYEQYF
TRBD2,TRBV7-6,once,TRBJ2-7,TGTGCCAGCAGCTTAACGGGGGGGGAGCAGTACTTC,CASSLTGGEQYF
TRBD2,TRBV27,once,TRBJ2-5,TGTGCCAGCAGTGGGACTAGCGGCAGGTACCAAGAGACCCAGTACTTC,CASSGTSGRYQETQYF
TRBD1,TRBV7-9,once,TRBJ1-5,TGTGCCAGCAGCGGGGTTGACAGGGCGGTAACTCAGCCCCAGCATTTT,CASSGVDRAVTQPQHF
NA,TRBV28,NA,TRBJ2-1,TGTGCCAGCAGTTTATCGTGGGAGTCTTACAATGAGCAGTTCTTC,CASSLSWESYNEQFF
NA,TRBV11-2,few,TRBJ2-1,TGTGCCAGCAGCTTAGAGGCTAGCGTCGGACCCCCATGGGAGCAGTTCTTC,CASSLEASVGPPWEQFF
NA,TRBV5-1,NA,TRBJ2-5,TGCGCCAGCAGCCTGGTAGGGGAGACCCAGTACTTC,CASSLVGETQYF
TRBD2,TRBV28,NA,TRBJ2-7,TGTGCCAGCAGGGGGTCACTAGCGGATTACGAGCAGTACTTC,CASRGSLADYEQYF
NA,TRBV7-8,NA,TRBJ2-5,TGTGCCAGCAGCTTAGAGTTTCTGGGTGGGCAGGAGACCCAGTACTTC,CASSLEFLGGQETQYF
NA,TRBV5-4,NA,TRBJ2-7,TGTGCCAGCAGCTTGAGGGGCAGGACCTACGAGCAGTACTTC,CASSLRGRTYEQYF
NA,TRBV5-4,NA,TRBJ2-5,TGTGCCAGCAGCGCGTCCGGGGCCCAAGAGACCCAGTACTTC,CASSASGAQETQYF
TRBD2,TRBV28,NA,TRBJ2-7,TGTGCCAGCAGTTACCCCTCTGGTTTACAGGGAGGGACTAGCGGGAGCTACGAGCAGTACTTC,CASSYPSGLQGGTSGSYEQYF
NA,TRBV28,NA,TRBJ2-1,TGTGCCAGCAGTTCCCCCTTACTACGACTAGAAGGTTACAATGAGCAGTTCTTC,CASSSPLLRLEGYNEQFF
NA,TRBV5-5,few,TRBJ2-2,TGTGCCAGCAGCTTGTGGACCGGGGAGCTGTTTTTT,CASSLWTGELFF
NA,TRBV6-6,NA,TRBJ2-1,TGTGCCAGCAGTTACAATGTAGTCCTACCTCACAATGAGCAGTTCTTC,CASSYNVVLPHNEQFF
NA,TRBV11-3,NA,TRBJ2-7,TGTGCCAGCAGCTTAGATAACGGGTACGAGCAGTACTTC,CASSLDNGYEQYF
TRBD2,TRBV29-1,NA,TRBJ2-1,TGCAGCGTTGAAGAAGGACTAGCGCAGAATGAGCAGTTCTTC,CSVEEGLAQNEQFF
NA,TRBV6-5,NA,TRBJ1-2,TGTGCCAGCAGTCGGTCGTCCCTAGCTAGGGGCTACACCTTC,CASSRSSLARGYTF
NA,TRBV15,once,TRBJ1-5,TGTGCCACCAGCGGGGTAGGTGGCAATCAGCCCCAGCATTTT,CATSGVGGNQPQHF
TRBD1,TRBV30,NA,TRBJ2-1,TGTGCCTGGAGTGTAGGGGGCGATGAGCAGTTCTTC,CAWSVGGDEQFF
NA,TRBV5-5,NA,TRBJ1-1,TGTGCCAGCAGCTTGGGGGCAGATGAAGCTTTCTTT,CASSLGADEAFF
NA,TRBV9,NA,TRBJ2-2,TGTGCCAGCAGCGTAGGGGGAGAAGTGGGCACCGGGGAGCTGTTTTTT,CASSVGGEVGTGELFF
NA,TRBV27,NA,TRBJ2-7,TGTGCCAGCAGTTTTAGGGGGTACGAGCAGTACTTC,CASSFRGYEQYF
NA,TRBV7-2,NA,TRBJ2-3,TGTGCCAGCAGCTTTGCAAAACAGATCCCAGATACGCAGTATTTT,CASSFAKQIPDTQYF
NA,TRBV27,NA,TRBJ2-7,TGTGCCAGCAGAGCCTCTCCGGGACTCTGGTCCTACGAGCAGTACTTC,CASRASPGLWSYEQYF
TRBD2,TRBV4-1,NA,TRBJ2-2,TGCGCCAGCAGCCTAAGACTAGCGGGAGGTACCGGGGAGCTGTTTTTT,CASSLRLAGGTGELFF
NA,TRBV28,NA,TRBJ2-1,TGTGCCAGCAGGGCCCCGGACTTTTACAATGAGCAGTTCTTC,CASRAPDFYNEQFF
NA,TRBV15,NA,TRBJ2-1,TGTGCCACCAGCAGAGATATCACCACAGACTCCTACAATGAGCAGTTCTTC,CATSRDITTDSYNEQFF
NA,TRBV11-2,NA,TRBJ2-3,TGTGCCAGCAGCCATACAGGGTCTAACACAGATACGCAGTATTTT,CASSHTGSNTDTQYF
TRBD2,TRBV7-9,NA,TRBJ2-1,TGTGCCAGCAGCTCCCCTCTAGCGGGGACCTCCTACAATGAGCAGTTCTTC,CASSSPLAGTSYNEQFF